This T cell receptor beta chain emerged from a study of CD8 T cells in ankylosing spondylitis. Many counts were recorded for this clonotype. The antigen is unknown. TCRdb reprocessed the 5' RACE reads via MiXCR and lists one record per CDR3 protein. This table holds about 500,000 distinct CDR3 sequences, roughly 5% found once. This CDR3 region has 13 residues. Germline V gene data show CDR1 as MNHEY and CDR2 as SVGEGT. After removal of 6 bases from V and 11 bases from J, the junction contained 12 bases not matched to a gene. Study observations and caveats: Reported data indicate significant enrichment of disease-linked clones within matched ankylosing spondylitis synovial fluid. Seemingly characteristic of ankylosing spondylitis blood was a TCR beta motif consisting of roughly 8 highly homologous variants. Disease-linked clones were CD8+ and relatively rare in peripheral blood.

The sequencing sample was made of blood, either unsorted or a sorted T cell fraction (not recorded which). The rearrangement links TRBV6-2 or TRBV6-3 to TRBJ1-1; 7 bases agree with TRBD1. This clonotype originated in a male donor with ankylosing spondylitis. CDR3 loop: CASRPNRGRKAFF. The CDR3 nucleotides are TGTGCCAGCAGACCTAACAGGGGCCGGAAGGCTTTCTTT.